This T cell receptor (beta chain) was retrieved from a study of response to subunit inactivated influenza vaccine. Points from the study as a whole: Every seasonal influenza vaccination brings in few new T cells, the authors suggested.

In its sample, this clonotype was seen a few times. Its target is unknown. The germline gives CDR1 SGHRS, CDR2 YFSETQ. The V and J ends lost 1 base and 6 bases, in that order; junction bases with no gene match: 2. There are 13 residues in the CDR3. One entry per CDR3 protein, called by TCRdb with MiXCR from the RT-PCR reads. The sample has about 190,000 distinct CDR3 sequences, around 15% seen once. The sample consisted of CD8+ T cells sorted from PBMCs, taken about 5 days after vaccination. The chain combines TRBV5-1 with TRBJ2-7; 9 nucleotides match TRBD1. This TCR came from a man aged 50 or older who received an inactivated influenza vaccine. CDR3 residues: CASSLTGGSEQYF. CDR3 sequence (DNA): TGCGCCAGCAGCTTGACAGGGGGCAGCGAGCAGTACTTC.